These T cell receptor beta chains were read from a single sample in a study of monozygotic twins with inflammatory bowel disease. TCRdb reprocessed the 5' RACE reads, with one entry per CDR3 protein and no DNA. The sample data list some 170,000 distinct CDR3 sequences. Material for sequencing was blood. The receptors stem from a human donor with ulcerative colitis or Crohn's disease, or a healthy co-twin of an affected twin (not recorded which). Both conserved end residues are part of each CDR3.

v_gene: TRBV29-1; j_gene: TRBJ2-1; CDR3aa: CSAVAVGPDEQFF
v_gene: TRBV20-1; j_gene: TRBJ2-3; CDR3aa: CSALTGGKADTQYF
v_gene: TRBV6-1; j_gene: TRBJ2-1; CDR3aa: CASSFGAAYNEQFF
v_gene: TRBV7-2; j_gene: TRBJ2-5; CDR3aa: CASSPRTGGLETQYF
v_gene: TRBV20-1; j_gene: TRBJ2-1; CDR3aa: CSASIAGLYNEQFF
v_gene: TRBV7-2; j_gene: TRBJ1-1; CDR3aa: CASSPSETEAFF
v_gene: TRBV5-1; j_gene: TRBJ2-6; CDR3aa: CASSPRTGANSGANVLTF
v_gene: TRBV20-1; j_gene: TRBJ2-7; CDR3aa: CSATGTSGASSYEQYF
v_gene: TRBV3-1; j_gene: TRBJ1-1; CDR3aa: CASSRTNTEAFF
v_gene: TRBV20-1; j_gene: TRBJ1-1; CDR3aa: CSARDSETGVGVGNTEAFF
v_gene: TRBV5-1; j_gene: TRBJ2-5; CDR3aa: CASSLGGRGDETQYF
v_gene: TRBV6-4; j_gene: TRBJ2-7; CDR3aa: CASSTSSGSSYEQYF
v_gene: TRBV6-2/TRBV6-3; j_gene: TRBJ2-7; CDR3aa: CASSNPQGTYEQYF
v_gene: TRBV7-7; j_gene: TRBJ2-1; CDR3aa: CASSLNPGASGYNEQFF
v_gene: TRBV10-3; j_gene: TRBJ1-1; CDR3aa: CAIRVTGGRTEAFF
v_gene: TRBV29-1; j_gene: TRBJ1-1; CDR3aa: CSAWGGRDTEAFF
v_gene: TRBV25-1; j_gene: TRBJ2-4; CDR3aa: CASSKGTGGWNIQYF
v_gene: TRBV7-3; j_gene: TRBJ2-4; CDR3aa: CASSLEGTKNIQYF
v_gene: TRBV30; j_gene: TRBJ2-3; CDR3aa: CAWSPGTSGSTQYF
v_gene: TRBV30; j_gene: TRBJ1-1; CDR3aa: CAWTGGVFGEAFF
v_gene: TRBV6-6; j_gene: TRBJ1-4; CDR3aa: CASSYGNPGEKLFF
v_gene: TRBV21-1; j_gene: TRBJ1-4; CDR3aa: CASSNHRDREKLFF
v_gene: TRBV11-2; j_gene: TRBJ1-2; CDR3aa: CASSLEGAVNYGYTF
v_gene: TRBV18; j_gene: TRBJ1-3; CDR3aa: CASSQAGEGNTIYF
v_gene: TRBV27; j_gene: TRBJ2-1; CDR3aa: CASSLPGASNEQFF
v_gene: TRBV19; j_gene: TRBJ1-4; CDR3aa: CASRPRGQTNEKLFF
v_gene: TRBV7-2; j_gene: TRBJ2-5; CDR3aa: CASSLRTGLGETQYF
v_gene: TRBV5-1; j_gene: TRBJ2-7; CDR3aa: CASRVTRTARSYEQYF
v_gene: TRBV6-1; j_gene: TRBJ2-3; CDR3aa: CASSLLSVPDTQYF
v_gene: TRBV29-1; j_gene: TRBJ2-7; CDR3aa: CSVEDDSTEQYF
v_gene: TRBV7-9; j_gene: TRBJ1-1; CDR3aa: CASSLRGLNTEAFF
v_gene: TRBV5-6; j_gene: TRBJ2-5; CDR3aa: CASSSGPQETQYF
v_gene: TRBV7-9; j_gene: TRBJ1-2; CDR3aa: CASSNPDRPYGYTF
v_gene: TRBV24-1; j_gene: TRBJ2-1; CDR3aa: CATSDRTIGRRDSYNEQFF
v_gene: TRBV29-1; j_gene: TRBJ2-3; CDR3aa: CSVHPAGAGVWTSTDTQYF
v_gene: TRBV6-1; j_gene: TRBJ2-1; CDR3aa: CASPDRGRYNEQFF
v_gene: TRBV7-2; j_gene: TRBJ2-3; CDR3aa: CASSLPLAATDTQYF
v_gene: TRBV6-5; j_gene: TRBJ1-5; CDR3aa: CASSYLGDSNQPQHF
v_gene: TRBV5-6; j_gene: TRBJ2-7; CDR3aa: CASSLGSVRGYEQYF
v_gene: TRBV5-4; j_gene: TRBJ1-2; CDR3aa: CASSPLGEDVGYTF
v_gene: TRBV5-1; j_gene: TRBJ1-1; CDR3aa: CASSLGEGTEAFF
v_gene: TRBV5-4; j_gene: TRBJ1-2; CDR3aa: CASSLASLGYTF
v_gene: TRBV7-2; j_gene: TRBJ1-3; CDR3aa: CASSFSGTNPGNTIYF
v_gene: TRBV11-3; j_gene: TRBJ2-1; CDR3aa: CASSLGGTSAYNEQFF
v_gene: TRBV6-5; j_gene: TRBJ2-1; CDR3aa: CASSSLANEQFF
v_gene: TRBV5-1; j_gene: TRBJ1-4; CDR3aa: CASSSARGHDEKLFF
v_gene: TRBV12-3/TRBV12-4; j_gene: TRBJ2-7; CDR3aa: CASSLGHYEQYF
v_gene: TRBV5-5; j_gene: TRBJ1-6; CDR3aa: CASSLQQYASPLHF
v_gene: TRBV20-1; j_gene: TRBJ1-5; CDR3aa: CSASSLVDRAVSNQPQHF
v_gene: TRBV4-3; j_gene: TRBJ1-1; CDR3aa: CASSPRAALTEAFF
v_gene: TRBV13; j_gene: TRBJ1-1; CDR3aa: CASSGDKPEAFF
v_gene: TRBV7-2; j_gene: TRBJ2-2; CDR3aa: CASSLEGAVTGELFF
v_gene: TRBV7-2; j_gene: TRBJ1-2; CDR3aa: CASSLRGNYGYTF
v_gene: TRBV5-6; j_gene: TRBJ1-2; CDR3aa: CASSLVEGGSYGYTF
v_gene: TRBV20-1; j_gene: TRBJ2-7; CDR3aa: CSARTGGNYEQYF
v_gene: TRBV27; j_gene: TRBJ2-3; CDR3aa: CASSTVTGRTDTQYF
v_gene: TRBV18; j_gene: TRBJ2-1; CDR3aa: CASSWDSSYNEQFF
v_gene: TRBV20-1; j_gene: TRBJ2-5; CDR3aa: CSAVGGTGGVETQYF
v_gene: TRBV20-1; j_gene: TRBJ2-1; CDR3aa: CSAARRSSYNEQFF
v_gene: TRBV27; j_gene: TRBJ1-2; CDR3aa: CASSPDRGYGYTF